This is a list of T cell receptor beta chains from one sample in a study of CD8+ T cells in alopecia areata. This table comes from immunoSEQ multiplex PCR, and its TCRdb copy is limited to in-frame clones, with some not included. Among some 110,000 clones listed, more than 30% were seen once. Sequencing was carried out using CD4+ T cells sorted from blood. The receptors were gathered from a human donor with alopecia areata. Each CDR3 is given with its conserved first and last residue. Fields, in order: V gene, J gene, clone size, D gene, CDR3 DNA, CDR3 protein. D genes are given only for firm matches. Clone size appears in some rows only: once, few, many, or a class for an expanded clone.

v_call: TRBV4-1
j_call: TRBJ2-4
clone_size: few
d_call: NA
cdr3_nt: TGCGCCAGCAGCCAAGGTAGGGGGGAAAACATTCAGTACTTC
cdr3_aa: CASSQGRGENIQYF

v_call: TRBV5-1
j_call: TRBJ2-1
clone_size: few
d_call: NA
cdr3_nt: TGCGCCAGCGCTACGAGCTCCTACAATGAGCAGTTCTTC
cdr3_aa: CASATSSYNEQFF

v_call: TRBV5-1
j_call: TRBJ2-1
clone_size: NA
d_call: TRBD1
cdr3_nt: TGCGCCAGCAGCTCCCAGGGACAGGGGACCTACAATGAGCAGTTCTTC
cdr3_aa: CASSSQGQGTYNEQFF

v_call: TRBV18
j_call: TRBJ2-7
clone_size: few
d_call: TRBD1
cdr3_nt: TGTGCCAGCTCACCCCAGCCAGACAGGGTTCGGGGAGAGCAGTACTTC
cdr3_aa: CASSPQPDRVRGEQYF

v_call: TRBV4-1
j_call: TRBJ2-7
clone_size: NA
d_call: TRBD1
cdr3_nt: TGCGCCAGCAGAGGACAGGGGGAGAGCAGCTACGAGCAGTACTTC
cdr3_aa: CASRGQGESSYEQYF

v_call: TRBV7-2
j_call: TRBJ2-7
clone_size: NA
d_call: TRBD2
cdr3_nt: TGTGCCAGCAGCCCCCGTCTAGCGGCCCCCTACGAGCAGTACTTC
cdr3_aa: CASSPRLAAPYEQYF

v_call: TRBV29-1
j_call: TRBJ1-1
clone_size: few
d_call: NA
cdr3_nt: TGCAGCGCCTCCGGGACGAAGAACACTGAAGCTTTCTTT
cdr3_aa: CSASGTKNTEAFF

v_call: TRBV19
j_call: TRBJ2-3
clone_size: NA
d_call: NA
cdr3_nt: TGTGCCAGTAGTATAGGCCTAGAGGGTCCAGATACGCAGTATTTT
cdr3_aa: CASSIGLEGPDTQYF

v_call: TRBV29-1
j_call: TRBJ2-7
clone_size: NA
d_call: NA
cdr3_nt: TGCAGCGTTGAAGGACTCACGACCTACGAGCAGTACTTC
cdr3_aa: CSVEGLTTYEQYF

v_call: TRBV2
j_call: TRBJ1-2
clone_size: NA
d_call: NA
cdr3_nt: TGTGCCAGCAGTAACGCAGGGAAGCAGAAGTATGGCTACACCTTC
cdr3_aa: CASSNAGKQKYGYTF

v_call: TRBV6-5
j_call: TRBJ2-6
clone_size: NA
d_call: TRBD1
cdr3_nt: TGTGCCAGCAGTCAGGACAGGGTCGGGGCCAACGTCCTGACTTTC
cdr3_aa: CASSQDRVGANVLTF

v_call: TRBV2
j_call: TRBJ1-2
clone_size: NA
d_call: TRBD1
cdr3_nt: TGTGCCAGCAGCGACAGCCACAGGGGAGTGAGCTATGGCTACACCTTC
cdr3_aa: CASSDSHRGVSYGYTF

v_call: TRBV7-9
j_call: TRBJ2-3
clone_size: few
d_call: TRBD1
cdr3_nt: TGTGCCAGCAGCTTAGTGGGACAGGGAAGAGATACGCAGTATTTT
cdr3_aa: CASSLVGQGRDTQYF

v_call: TRBV5-6
j_call: TRBJ2-2
clone_size: NA
d_call: TRBD2
cdr3_nt: TGTGCCAGCAGCACCGGACTAGATCAAAATGTCGGGGAGCTGTTTTTT
cdr3_aa: CASSTGLDQNVGELFF

v_call: TRBV29-1
j_call: TRBJ1-3
clone_size: NA
d_call: TRBD1
cdr3_nt: TGCAGCGTGATCGACAGGGGTTACTTCTCTGGAAACACCATATATTTT
cdr3_aa: CSVIDRGYFSGNTIYF

v_call: TRBV29-1
j_call: TRBJ2-1
clone_size: NA
d_call: NA
cdr3_nt: TGCAGCGTTGCCCCGACAGACTACAATGAGCAGTTCTTC
cdr3_aa: CSVAPTDYNEQFF

v_call: TRBV7-2
j_call: TRBJ1-6
clone_size: few
d_call: TRBD1
cdr3_nt: TGTGCCAGCAGCCTGAACAGGGGCGGAAATTCACCCCTCCACTTT
cdr3_aa: CASSLNRGGNSPLHF

v_call: TRBV6-5
j_call: TRBJ2-3
clone_size: NA
d_call: NA
cdr3_nt: TGTGCCAGCACTGGTAGGAGGAAGCAGGGAGATACGCAGTATTTT
cdr3_aa: CASTGRRKQGDTQYF

v_call: TRBV11-2
j_call: TRBJ2-2
clone_size: few
d_call: TRBD2
cdr3_nt: TGTGCCAGCAGCTTAGGGACTAGCGTGAACACCGGGGAGCTGTTTTTT
cdr3_aa: CASSLGTSVNTGELFF

v_call: TRBV15
j_call: TRBJ2-7
clone_size: NA
d_call: NA
cdr3_nt: TGTGCCACCAGCAGGACAGGGACTTACGAGCAGTACTTC
cdr3_aa: CATSRTGTYEQYF

v_call: TRBV30
j_call: TRBJ2-5
clone_size: NA
d_call: NA
cdr3_nt: TGTGCCTGGAGTGTACAAATCCAGCAAGAGACCCAGTACTTC
cdr3_aa: CAWSVQIQQETQYF

v_call: TRBV7-9
j_call: TRBJ1-2
clone_size: NA
d_call: NA
cdr3_nt: TGTGCCAGCAGCTTAAAGTCCGGAGACCCCTATGGCTACACCTTC
cdr3_aa: CASSLKSGDPYGYTF

v_call: TRBV29-1
j_call: TRBJ1-4
clone_size: NA
d_call: NA
cdr3_nt: TGCAGCGTTGTACAGGGTAATAATGAAAAACTGTTTTTT
cdr3_aa: CSVVQGNNEKLFF

v_call: TRBV5-1
j_call: TRBJ2-1
clone_size: few
d_call: NA
cdr3_nt: TGCGCCAGCAGCCCCGGGCAGAGCTCCTACAATGAGCAGTTCTTC
cdr3_aa: CASSPGQSSYNEQFF

v_call: TRBV6-5
j_call: TRBJ2-4
clone_size: once
d_call: NA
cdr3_nt: TGTGCCAGCAGTTACTCGGAAGGGGAAAACATTCAGTACTTC
cdr3_aa: CASSYSEGENIQYF

v_call: TRBV5-1
j_call: TRBJ1-2
clone_size: NA
d_call: NA
cdr3_nt: TGCGCCAGCAGCCCTTCCGGGACACCAGGAAGCTATGGCTACACCTTC
cdr3_aa: CASSPSGTPGSYGYTF

v_call: TRBV7-8
j_call: TRBJ2-1
clone_size: few
d_call: NA
cdr3_nt: TGTGCCAGCAGCTCCGGGGACTTCTCCTACAATGAGCAGTTCTTC
cdr3_aa: CASSSGDFSYNEQFF

v_call: TRBV29-1
j_call: TRBJ1-3
clone_size: few
d_call: NA
cdr3_nt: TGCAGCGTTCGCCCCCCTGGAAACACCATATATTTT
cdr3_aa: CSVRPPGNTIYF

v_call: TRBV29-1
j_call: TRBJ1-1
clone_size: NA
d_call: NA
cdr3_nt: TGCAGCGTTGATAGCGGGAACACTGAAGCTTTCTTT
cdr3_aa: CSVDSGNTEAFF

v_call: TRBV19
j_call: TRBJ2-2
clone_size: few
d_call: NA
cdr3_nt: TGTGCCAGTACCCTACTAGGGTTCGGCAGGGAAAAGGACGGGGAGCTGTTTTTT
cdr3_aa: CASTLLGFGREKDGELFF

v_call: TRBV5-1
j_call: TRBJ2-1
clone_size: NA
d_call: NA
cdr3_nt: TGCGCCAGCAGCTTGGCACAGCCGGGGGCGGGTGAGCAGTTCTTC
cdr3_aa: CASSLAQPGAGEQFF

v_call: TRBV5-1
j_call: TRBJ2-5
clone_size: NA
d_call: NA
cdr3_nt: TGCGCCAGCAGCTCATCGGGTAAAGAGACCCAGTACTTC
cdr3_aa: CASSSSGKETQYF

v_call: TRBV29-1
j_call: TRBJ1-1
clone_size: NA
d_call: NA
cdr3_nt: TGCAGCGTCGAAATACAGGAGAACACTGAAGCTTTCTTT
cdr3_aa: CSVEIQENTEAFF